These T cell receptor beta chains were read from a single sample in a study of control samples from healthy donors and cancer patients. Only in-frame clones appear in the TCRdb table, and some are missing; sequencing was by immunoSEQ multiplex PCR. The sample contains fewer than 20,000 clones, 86% of which appear only once. The source material was PBMCs. These receptors were taken from a woman in her 70s with colorectal cancer. Both conserved end residues are trimmed from each CDR3. Each record gives: V gene, J gene, CDR3 protein.

TRBV4-3,TRBJ2-7,ASSQGIAGTGEDEQY
TRBV4-2,TRBJ1-2,ASSHHGGGDYGYT
TRBV5-1,TRBJ2-1,ASRWAGSTYNEQF
TRBV11-1,TRBJ2-1,ASSPRRGISYNEQF
TRBV5-6,TRBJ2-1,ASSLGGPSGLNEQF
TRBV27,TRBJ2-7,ASSFGQGGNEQY
TRBV5-6,TRBJ1-2,ASPLRSRALILYGYT
TRBV7-3,TRBJ2-3,ASSPNRFSGEGTDTQY
TRBV2,TRBJ1-2,ASGSPRQSHNYGYT
TRBV6-5,TRBJ1-4,ASSFGQGRNEKLF
TRBV4-1,TRBJ1-6,ASSQVDLISYNSPLH
TRBV2,TRBJ2-5,ASSDQGGAETQY
TRBV7-2,TRBJ1-2,ASSLVLDYGYT
TRBV5-1,TRBJ2-3,ASSYDSPTDTQY
TRBV6-5,TRBJ2-1,ASRRTKSSYNEQF
TRBV7-2,TRBJ1-3,ASSLVGQYSGNTIY
TRBV30,TRBJ2-3,AWSRAGNTQY